This T cell receptor beta chain originates from a study of blood T cells in healthy people across ages. Together with a sample-barcoded 5' primer, a J-beta primer mix was included in a second PCR lasting roughly 7 to 11 cycles. TCRdb independently ran MiXCR on the 5' RACE reads; one entry per CDR3 protein. The table lists 650,000 to 800,000 distinct CDR3 sequences, around two fifths of them singletons. A few counts support this clonotype. The clonotype was recovered from a man aged 55 to 69 in good health. The sequenced sample consisted of blood.

Written as DNA, the CDR3 is TGCAGTGCTAGTCGGCCGGAGGTGGAGACCCAGTACTTC. Residues: CSASRPEVETQYF. The V call is TRBV20-1, the J call TRBJ2-5, with D possibly matching TRBD2 (5 bases). With 3 bases removed from V and 5 bases from J, the gap between germline ends came to 13 bases. Germline CDR1 is DFQATT and CDR2 is SNEGSKA (reference sequence). This CDR3 is 13 amino acids long.